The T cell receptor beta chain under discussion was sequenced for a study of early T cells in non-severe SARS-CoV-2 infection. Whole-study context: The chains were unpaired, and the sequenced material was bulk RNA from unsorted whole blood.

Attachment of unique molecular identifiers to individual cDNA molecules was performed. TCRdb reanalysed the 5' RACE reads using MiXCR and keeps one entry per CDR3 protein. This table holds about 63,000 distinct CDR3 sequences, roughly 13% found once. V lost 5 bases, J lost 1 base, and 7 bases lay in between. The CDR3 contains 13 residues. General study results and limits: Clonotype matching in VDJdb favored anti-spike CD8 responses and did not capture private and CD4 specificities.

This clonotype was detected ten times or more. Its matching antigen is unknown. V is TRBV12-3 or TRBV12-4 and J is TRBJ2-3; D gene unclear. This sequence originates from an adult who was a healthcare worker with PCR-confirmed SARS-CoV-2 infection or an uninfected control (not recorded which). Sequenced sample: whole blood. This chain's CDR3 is CASSQWGTDTQYF. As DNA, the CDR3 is TGTGCCAGCAGTCAGTGGGGCACAGATACGCAGTATTTT.